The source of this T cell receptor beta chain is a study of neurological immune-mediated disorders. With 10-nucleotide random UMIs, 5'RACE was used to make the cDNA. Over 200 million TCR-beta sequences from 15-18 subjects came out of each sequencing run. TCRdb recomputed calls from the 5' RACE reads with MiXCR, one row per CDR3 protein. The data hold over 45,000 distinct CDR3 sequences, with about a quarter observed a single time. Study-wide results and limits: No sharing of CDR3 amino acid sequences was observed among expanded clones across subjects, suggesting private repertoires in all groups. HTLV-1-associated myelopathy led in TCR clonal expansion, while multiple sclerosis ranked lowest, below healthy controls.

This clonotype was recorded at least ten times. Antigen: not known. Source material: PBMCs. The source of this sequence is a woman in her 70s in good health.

The CDR3 nucleotides are TGCAGTGCTAGAAGTCTGGAAGAAAACACCGGGGAGCTGTTTTTT. This codes for CSARSLEENTGELFF. V usage is TRBV20-1 and J usage is TRBJ2-2; no clear D gene. From germline, CDR1 is DFQATT and CDR2 SNEGSKA (reference sequence). V lost 2 bases to trimming and J lost 2 bases, with 12 bases between them. The CDR3 has 15 residues.